The next 5 T cell receptor beta chains were all read from a single sample in a study of blood T cell repertoires in COVID-19. Profiling relied on immunoSEQ multiplex PCR, and the TCRdb table lists in-frame clones only, not all of them. Of 300,000 to 450,000 clones detected, about 85% appear once; the ten largest clones hold 3% to 4.5%. Sequencing used peripheral blood. The receptors were gathered from a woman aged 18-29 years with acute or convalescent COVID-19.

V gene TRBV19 combines with J gene TRBJ1-2, with D possibly TRBD1 on 5 matching bases. The CDR3 runs to 16 residues. CDR1 LNHDA and CDR2 SQIVND come from the germline V gene (reference sequence). V was cut by 8 bases and J by 3 bases, with 22 bases left in between. CDR3 coding DNA: TGTGCCAGTGTTGCTTTGGGGGGATCAAGGTACTATGGCTACACCTTC. Translated, it gives CASVALGGSRYYGYTF.

This clone was seen a single time. The rearrangement links TRBV27 to TRBJ2-7; 12 bases are shared with TRBD2. The V gene's germline CDR1 is MNHEY and CDR2 SMNVEV (reference sequence). The CDR3 loop spans 15 amino acids. V was clipped by 6 bases and J by 4 bases; unmatched bases: 7. CDR3 in amino acids: CASSSGLAGSYEQYF. CDR3 bases: TGTGCCAGCAGCTCCGGACTAGCGGGATCTTACGAGCAGTACTTC.

CDR3 residues: CASSLGGSNNQPQHF. CDR3 coding DNA: TGTGCCAGCAGCTTAGGGGGCTCTAACAATCAGCCCCAGCATTTT. The chain uses TRBV7-2 and TRBJ1-5; D is perhaps TRBD1 (5 bases). This CDR3 is built from 15 residues. Germline CDR1 and CDR2: SGHTA and FQGNSA. V lost 1 base and J 3 bases, leaving 10 bases between the germline ends.

The rearrangement links TRBV9 to TRBJ1-2; D might be TRBD1 (6 bases). The CDR3 runs to 15 residues. From germline, CDR1 is SGDLS and CDR2 YYNGEE. Trimming took 0 bases from V and 6 from J, leaving 15 bases between them. The CDR3 nucleotides read TGTGCCAGCAGCGTAGCCCTTATTCCAGGGGATGGCTACACCTTC. Its protein is CASSVALIPGDGYTF.

This chain links TRBV7-3 with TRBJ2-3; 8 nucleotides agree with TRBD2. Germline V lookup: CDR1 SGHTA, CDR2 FQGTGA. The V segment lost 3 bases and the J segment 2 bases; nucleotides outside the gene matches: 13. This CDR3 has 18 residues. DNA for the CDR3: TGTGCCAGCAGCTTCCGGGCGGCTAGCGGGCCCGCCACAGATACGCAGTATTTT. Translating gives CASSFRAASGPATDTQYF. Full variable domain (remainder filled in from reference TRBV7-3 and TRBJ2-3): GAGVSQTPSNKVTEKGKYVELRCDPISGHTALYWYRQSLGQGPEFLIYFQGTGAADDSGLPNDRFFAVRPEGSVSTLKIQRTERGDSAVYLCASSFRAASGPATDTQYFGPGTRLTVL.